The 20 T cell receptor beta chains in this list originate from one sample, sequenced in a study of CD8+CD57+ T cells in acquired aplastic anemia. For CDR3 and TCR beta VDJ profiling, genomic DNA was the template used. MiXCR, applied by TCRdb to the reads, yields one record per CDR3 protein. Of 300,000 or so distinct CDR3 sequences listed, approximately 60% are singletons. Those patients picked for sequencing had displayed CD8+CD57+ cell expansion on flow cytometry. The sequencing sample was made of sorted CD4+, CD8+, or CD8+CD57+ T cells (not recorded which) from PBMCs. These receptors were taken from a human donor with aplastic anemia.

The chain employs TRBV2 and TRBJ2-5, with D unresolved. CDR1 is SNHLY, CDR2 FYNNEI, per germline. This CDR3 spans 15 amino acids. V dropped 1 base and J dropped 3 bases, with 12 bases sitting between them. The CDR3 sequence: CASSEDAGWEETQYF. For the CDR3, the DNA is TGTGCCAGCAGTGAAGATGCCGGCTGGGAAGAGACCCAGTACTTC.

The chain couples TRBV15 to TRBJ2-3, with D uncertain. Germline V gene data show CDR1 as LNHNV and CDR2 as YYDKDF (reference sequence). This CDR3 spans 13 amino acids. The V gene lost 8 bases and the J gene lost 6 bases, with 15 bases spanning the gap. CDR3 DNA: TGTGCCACCGCACTGGGGTCTATGGATACGCAGTATTTT. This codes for CATALGSMDTQYF.

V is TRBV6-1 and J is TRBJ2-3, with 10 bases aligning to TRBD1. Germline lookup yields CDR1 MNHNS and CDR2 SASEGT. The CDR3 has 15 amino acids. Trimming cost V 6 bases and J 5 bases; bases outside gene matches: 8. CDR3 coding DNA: TGTGCCAGCAGCGAACGTGGACAGGGGGGAGATACGCAGTATTTT. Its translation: CASSERGQGGDTQYF.

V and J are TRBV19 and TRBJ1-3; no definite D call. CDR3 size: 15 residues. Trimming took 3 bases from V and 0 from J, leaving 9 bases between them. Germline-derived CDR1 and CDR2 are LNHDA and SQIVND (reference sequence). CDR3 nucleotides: TGTGCCAGTAGTATCGTCCCAGCCTCTGGAAACACCATATATTTT. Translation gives CASSIVPASGNTIYF.

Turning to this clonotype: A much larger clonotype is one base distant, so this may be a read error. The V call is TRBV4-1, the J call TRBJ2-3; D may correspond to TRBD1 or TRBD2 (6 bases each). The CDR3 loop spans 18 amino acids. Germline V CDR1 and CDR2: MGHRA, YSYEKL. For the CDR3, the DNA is TGCGCCAGCGGCCAAGAGGGAATCGCAGGGGAGGTCACAGATACGCAGTATTTT. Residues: CASGQEGIAGEVTDTQYF.

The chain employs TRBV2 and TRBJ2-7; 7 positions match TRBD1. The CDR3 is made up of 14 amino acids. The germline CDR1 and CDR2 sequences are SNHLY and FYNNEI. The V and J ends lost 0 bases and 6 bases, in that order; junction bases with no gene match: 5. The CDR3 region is CASSEARQGGEQYF. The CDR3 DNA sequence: TGTGCCAGCAGTGAAGCGCGACAGGGTGGCGAGCAGTACTTC.

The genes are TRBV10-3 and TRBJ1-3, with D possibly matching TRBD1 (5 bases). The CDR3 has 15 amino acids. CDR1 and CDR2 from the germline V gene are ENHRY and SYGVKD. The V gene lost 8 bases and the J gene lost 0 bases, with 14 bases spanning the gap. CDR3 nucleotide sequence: TGTGCCATCCGGGGGAGACTCGACTCTGGAAACACCATATATTTT. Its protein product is CAIRGRLDSGNTIYF.

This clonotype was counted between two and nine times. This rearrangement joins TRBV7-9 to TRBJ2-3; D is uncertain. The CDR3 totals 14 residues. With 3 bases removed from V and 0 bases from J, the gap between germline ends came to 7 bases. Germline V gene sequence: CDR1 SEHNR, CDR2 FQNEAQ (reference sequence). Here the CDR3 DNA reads TGTGCCAGCAGCTTGGCCTCTAGCACAGATACGCAGTATTTT. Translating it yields CASSLASSTDTQYF.

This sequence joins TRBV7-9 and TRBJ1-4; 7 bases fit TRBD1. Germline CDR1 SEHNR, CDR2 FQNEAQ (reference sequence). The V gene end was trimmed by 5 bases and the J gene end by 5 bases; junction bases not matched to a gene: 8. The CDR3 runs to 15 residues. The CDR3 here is CASSPPGQMNEKLFF. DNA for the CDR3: TGTGCCAGCAGCCCCCCGGGACAGATGAATGAAAAACTGTTTTTT.

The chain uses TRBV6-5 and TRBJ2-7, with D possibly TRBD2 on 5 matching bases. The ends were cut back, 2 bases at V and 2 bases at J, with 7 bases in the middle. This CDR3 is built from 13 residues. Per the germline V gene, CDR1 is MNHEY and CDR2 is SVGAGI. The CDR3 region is CASSYEGTYEQYF. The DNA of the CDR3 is TGTGCCAGCAGTTACGAGGGCACCTACGAGCAGTACTTC.

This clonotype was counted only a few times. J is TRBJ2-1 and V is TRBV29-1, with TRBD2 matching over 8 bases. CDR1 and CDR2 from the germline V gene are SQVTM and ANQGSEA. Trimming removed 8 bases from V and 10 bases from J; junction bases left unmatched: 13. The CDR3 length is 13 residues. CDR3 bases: TGCAGCACCTCCGGGGGGGCGCGGGGAGAGCAGTTCTTC. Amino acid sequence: CSTSGGARGEQFF.

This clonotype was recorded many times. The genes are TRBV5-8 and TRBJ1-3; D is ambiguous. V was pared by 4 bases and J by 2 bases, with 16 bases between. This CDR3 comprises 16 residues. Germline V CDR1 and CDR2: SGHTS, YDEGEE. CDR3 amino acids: CASSQKTRVTGNTIYF. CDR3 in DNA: TGTGCCAGCAGCCAAAAGACAAGGGTAACTGGAAACACCATATATTTT.

CDR3 in DNA: TGCGCCAGCAGTGAGACGACAGCCGGTGTGGGCTATGGCTACACCTTC. Its protein product is CASSETTAGVGYGYTF. The rearrangement uses TRBV10-2 and TRBJ1-2; a weak D match, TRBD1 (5 bases). Germline CDR1 and CDR2: WSHSY and SAAADI. CDR3 length: 16 amino acids. Trimming pared 2 bases from V and 4 bases from J, leaving 17 bases between.

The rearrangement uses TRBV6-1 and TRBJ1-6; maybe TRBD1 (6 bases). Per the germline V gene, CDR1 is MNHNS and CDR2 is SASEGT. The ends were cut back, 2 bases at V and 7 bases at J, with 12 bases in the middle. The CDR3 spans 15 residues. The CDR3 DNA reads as TGTGCCAGCAGTGAACAGGGGAGTCGGAATTCACCCCTCCACTTT. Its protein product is CASSEQGSRNSPLHF.

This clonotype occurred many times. The CDR3 is CATSLARTTSTDTQYF. Written as DNA, the CDR3 is TGTGCCACCAGTCTCGCCAGGACAACTAGCACAGATACGCAGTATTTT. The chain has TRBV24-1 and TRBJ2-3; a weak D match, TRBD1 (5 bases). The germline V gene has CDR1 KGHDR and CDR2 SFDVKD. V gave up 6 bases and J gave up 0 bases, with 15 bases separating them. This CDR3 is 16 amino acids long.

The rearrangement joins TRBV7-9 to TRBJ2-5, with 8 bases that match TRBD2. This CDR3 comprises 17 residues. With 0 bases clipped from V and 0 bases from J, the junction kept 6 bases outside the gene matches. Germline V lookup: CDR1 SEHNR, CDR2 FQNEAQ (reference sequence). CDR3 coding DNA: TGTGCCAGCAGCTTAGCTAAAGTAGCGGGGAACCAAGAGACCCAGTACTTC. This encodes CASSLAKVAGNQETQYF.

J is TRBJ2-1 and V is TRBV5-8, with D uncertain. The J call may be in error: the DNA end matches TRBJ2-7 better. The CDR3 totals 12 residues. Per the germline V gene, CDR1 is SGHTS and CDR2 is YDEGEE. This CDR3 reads CASSKRAYEQYF. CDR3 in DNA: TGTGCCAGCAGCAAAAGGGCTTACGAGCAGTACTTC.

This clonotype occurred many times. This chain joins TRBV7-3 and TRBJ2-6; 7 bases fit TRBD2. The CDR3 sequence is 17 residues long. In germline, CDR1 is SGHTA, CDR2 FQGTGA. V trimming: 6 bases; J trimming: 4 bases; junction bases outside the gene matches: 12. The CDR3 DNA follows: TGTGCCAGCAGGTTAGGGAGGGGTACAGGAGGGGCCAACGTCCTGACTTTC. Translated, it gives CASRLGRGTGGANVLTF.

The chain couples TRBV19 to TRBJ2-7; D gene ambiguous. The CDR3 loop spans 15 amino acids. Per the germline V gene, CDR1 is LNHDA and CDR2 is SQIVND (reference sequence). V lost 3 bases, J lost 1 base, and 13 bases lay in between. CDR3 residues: CASSIRAFSSYEQYF. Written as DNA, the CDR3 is TGTGCCAGTAGTATTCGGGCGTTTTCGTCCTACGAGCAGTACTTC.

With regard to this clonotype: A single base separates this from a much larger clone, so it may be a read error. The CDR3 loop is CAWEQPGAPYGYTF. The CDR3 DNA sequence: TGTGCCTGGGAGCAGCCAGGCGCACCCTATGGCTACACCTTC. The rearrangement uses TRBV5-6 and TRBJ1-2, with unresolved D. V was trimmed by 10 bases and J by 4 bases, leaving 20 bases between them. The CDR3 runs to 14 residues. The germline CDR1 and CDR2 sequences are SGHDT and YYEEEE.